This entry concerns a single T cell receptor beta chain. The data were obtained in a study of blood T cell repertoires in COVID-19. The wider study: PBMCs, B-cell-depleted T cells, or T cells provided the cDNA or gDNA that made up the material.

Original processing methods: The assay estimated nucleated cells by amplifying reference gene primers. Some clones are missing from TCRdb's copy, which holds only in-frame ones; the method was immunoSEQ multiplex PCR. V and J calls plus clone size are reproduced from that table; the DNA served to infer D and trimming. The sample comprises a few hundred thousand clones, 70% to 90% of which are singletons, and approximately 5% rests with the top ten. Recruitment covered about 25 US areas and drew participants whose ages spanned roughly 18 to 95 years. Participants' reported clinical history set cohort assignment. Germline loops: CDR1 ENHRY, CDR2 SYGVKD. CDR3 length: 13 amino acids. V gave up 6 bases and J gave up 8 bases, with 14 bases separating them.

This TCR was recovered from a woman in her 30s who had recovered from COVID-19. The specimen was PBMCs or T cells enriched from blood (not recorded which). V usage is TRBV10-3 and J usage is TRBJ1-5; D is ambiguous. The DNA for the CDR3 is TGTGCCATCAGAGGACCCGCGGGAGAGCCCCAGCATTTT. Translating it yields CAIRGPAGEPQHF.